This TCR beta chain came from a study of cytomegalovirus exposure and HLA in healthy donors. Study in general: One earlier analysis, a look at about 179 million T cells, found some 100 million unique TCR beta sequences. Among the approximately 420 donors who were genotyped, approximately 83% fell in the genetic ancestry cluster that is associated with self-reported Caucasian donors. Study-level results: Earlier analysis found most TCR beta V segments productive about 87% or about 30% of the time. A few CMV-associated chains were confirmed in vitro to be specific for CMV antigens.

V trimming: 0 bases; J trimming: 4 bases; junction bases outside the gene matches: 6. In germline, CDR1 is LGHNA, CDR2 YSLEER. This CDR3 is 16 amino acids long. Amplification used 60 Vbeta primers and 13 Jbeta primers. Assay: immunoSEQ multiplex PCR; the TCRdb copy retains only in-frame clones and omits some. The ten top clones account for approximately 4.6%, within a sample of roughly 77,000 clones. Concerning this clone: Its cognate antigen is unknown.

The sequenced sample consisted of PBMCs. V usage is TRBV4-3 and J usage is TRBJ2-7, with TRBD2 matching over 10 bases. This TCR was sampled from a man aged 30 to 45 in good health and CMV-seronegative. CDR3: CASSQESGRDYYEQYF. In DNA form, the CDR3 reads TGCGCCAGCAGCCAAGAAAGCGGGAGGGATTATTACGAGCAGTACTTC.